Presented here are 11 T cell receptor beta chains from one specimen sequenced in a study of shared clonotypes between healthy human individuals. Profiling relied on immunoSEQ multiplex PCR, and the TCRdb table lists in-frame clones only, not all of them. The sample carries more than 550,000 clones, 90% recorded once. The sequencing input was memory CD8+ T cells from PBMCs. Subset meaning: CD45RO+ cells pooled with CCR7-negative TemRA cells. The receptors come from a man between 18 and 29 years old in good health. Some clones in this sample may be carry-over from other donors' samples.

The chain carries TRBV11-2 and TRBJ2-5; D is uncertain. Germline V lookup: CDR1 SGHAT, CDR2 FQNNGV. Trimming left V 5 bases short and J 5 bases short, with 6 bases between. The CDR3 is 11 residues long. The CDR3 coding sequence is TGTGCCAGCAGCCACGGGGAGACCCAGTACTTC. The encoded protein is CASSHGETQYF.

The chain carries TRBV7-2 and TRBJ2-5, with D possibly TRBD1 on 6 matching bases. The germline CDR1 and CDR2 sequences are SGHTA and FQGNSA. The CDR3 sequence is 15 residues long. Trimming took 0 bases from V and 1 from J, leaving 9 bases between them. The CDR3 DNA follows: TGTGCCAGCAGCTTAGCCTGGGGGCCCCAAGAGACCCAGTACTTC. Its translation is CASSLAWGPQETQYF.

V is TRBV18 and J is TRBJ1-1, with D unresolved. CDR1 and CDR2 (germline): KGHSH, LQKENI. Trimming left V 6 bases short and J 5 bases short, with 7 bases between. The CDR3 spans 11 residues. DNA of the CDR3: TGTGCCAGCTCCAGCGGGACTGAAGCTTTCTTT. Protein product: CASSSGTEAFF.

The chain is built from TRBV29-1 and TRBJ1-2; 9 bases match TRBD1. Germline trimming cut 6 bases from V and 6 bases from J; bases unmatched to any gene: 8. Germline V gene sequence: CDR1 SQVTM, CDR2 ANQGSEA. The CDR3 length is 13 residues. The CDR3: CSVPTGGWNGYTF. The CDR3 DNA follows: TGCAGCGTACCAACAGGGGGCTGGAATGGCTACACCTTC.

The chain carries TRBV11-1 and TRBJ2-7; 10 positions match TRBD1. CDR1 is SGHAT, CDR2 FQDESV, per germline (reference sequence). V was pared by 8 bases and J by 5 bases, with 9 bases of the junction left unmatched. There are 14 residues in the CDR3. Here the CDR3 DNA reads TGTGCCAGCGGATTAGACAGGGGGCCAAACGAGCAGTACTTC. Amino acids: CASGLDRGPNEQYF.

The chain joins TRBV28 to TRBJ2-1, with TRBD1 identical over 9 bases. Germline V gene lookup returns CDR1 MDHEN and CDR2 SYDVKM. The V gene end was trimmed by 1 base and the J gene end by 2 bases; junction bases not matched to a gene: 3. This CDR3 contains 16 residues. CDR3 protein: CASSLYRGRTYNEQFF. For the CDR3, the DNA is TGTGCCAGCAGTTTATACAGGGGGCGAACCTACAATGAGCAGTTCTTC.

This chain connects TRBV28 to TRBJ1-2; no clear D gene. Trimming shortened V by 5 bases and J by 4 bases, and 11 bases separated the two germline ends. The CDR3 is 13 residues long. The germline V gene has CDR1 MDHEN and CDR2 SYDVKM. The CDR3 sequence is CASSPGRTYGYTF. The CDR3 nucleotides are TGTGCCAGCAGTCCCGGACGGACCTATGGCTACACCTTC.

This clone has just one count. The rearrangement uses TRBV30 and TRBJ2-1; D may correspond to TRBD1 or TRBD2 (6 bases each). Germline values: CDR1 GTSNPN, CDR2 SVGIG (reference sequence). This CDR3 has 14 residues. The germline V and J ends were trimmed by 7 bases and 0 bases, with 13 bases remaining between them. The CDR3 sequence is CASLGGSSYNEQFF. CDR3 coding DNA: TGTGCCTCATTGGGGGGCAGCTCCTACAATGAGCAGTTCTTC.

The chain has TRBV19 and TRBJ2-2, with D possibly matching TRBD1 (6 bases). The germline CDR1 and CDR2 sequences are LNHDA and SQIVND (reference sequence). CDR3 length: 14 residues. V was trimmed by 7 bases and J by 7 bases, leaving 16 bases between them. In DNA, the CDR3 is TGTGCCAGTATCGAAAGGGGGTATCACGGGGAGCTGTTTTTT. It yields the protein CASIERGYHGELFF.

In regard to this clone: This sample includes further DNA sequences coding for the same CDR3. This sequence joins TRBV27 and TRBJ2-1; 7 bases are a match to TRBD2. CDR1 is MNHEY, CDR2 SMNVEV, per germline (reference sequence). The CDR3 runs 15 residues. V was clipped by 3 bases and J by 1 base; unmatched bases: 3. The CDR3 loop reads CASSLRTSSYNEQFF. As DNA, the CDR3 is TGTGCCAGCAGTTTGCGGACTAGTTCCTACAATGAGCAGTTCTTC.

This chain connects TRBV5-4 to TRBJ1-1; tentatively, D is TRBD1 (5 bases). Trimming took 6 bases from V and 8 from J, leaving 17 bases between them. Looked up from germline, CDR1 is SGHNT and CDR2 is YYREEE (reference sequence). The CDR3 is made up of 13 amino acids. The chain's CDR3 is CASKSGTATEAFF. CDR3 bases: TGTGCCAGCAAAAGCGGGACGGCCACCGAAGCTTTCTTT.